This section outlines one T cell receptor (beta chain) sequence together with its context. This clone's antigen is unknown. Per-nucleotide qualities are absent, and no much larger clonotype sits a single base away. CDR1 and CDR2 are drawn from the germline V gene: MDHEN, SYDVKM. From its cysteine to its phenylalanine, the CDR3 spans 13 amino acids. The DNA shown is the 39-base CDR3, in frame from base 1. At the junction V is shortened by 2 bases and J by 4 bases, with 8 bases in between. Using the deep immunoSEQ assay, TCR CDR3 regions were amplified from genomic DNA by multiplex PCR. Genomic DNA extracted from each cell subset was distributed evenly over all wells of several immunoSEQ 96-well plates, and each plate served as one replicate. For sorted subsets, approximately 200 ng of genomic DNA, equivalent to around 31,000 T cell genomes, went into each replicate PCR. Purified libraries were quantified with a Qubit 3.0 fluorometer, sized on a Bioanalyzer 2100, and re-quantified with the KAPA Library Quantification kit. A separate single-read 150-cycle Illumina NextSeq 550 flow cell was used to sequence each immunoSEQ 96-well plate. Processing in the source paper ran as follows. Because the immunoSEQ output held only junctional sequences and lacked quality scores, the filtering could not match the filtering applied to full-length reads. Sequences were annotated with PyIR, a Python wrapper for IgBLAST v1.9, using IMGT germline references to assign V/J genes and CDR3. Any read was removed if the V/J assignment was weak (E-value above 1e-6), the CDR3 was missing, or the read contained stop codons, out-of-frame junctions, or ambiguous translated residues. V3J clonotypes were defined as sequences sharing an identical inferred V gene, J gene, and CDR3 amino acid sequence. Percentage overlap between repertoires was computed as shared unique clonotypes divided by the size of the smaller repertoire. RTK rarefaction, the Chao1 estimator, and Recon v2.1 estimates of unobserved clonotypes were used to assess repertoire richness. Generation probabilities were computed with OLGA for all TCRbeta clonotypes obtained by the gDNA method from a few donors. TCRdb took over this immuneACCESS table, retaining in-frame rearrangements with V and J assigned. Such tables are incomplete; in checked studies, under half of the missing clones stem from an unresolved V gene, and the remainder is unexplained. The V and J calls and clone size were taken over from that table, and D and trimming were inferred from the DNA. The sample contains millions of clones, roughly nine tenths of them found a single time. 0.14% of the sample goes to the ten largest clones.

The data derive from a study of shared clonotypes between healthy human individuals (TCRdb year 2020). Looking at the study overall: The cohort comprised a couple of women and a few men aged 18 to 49 years. For each donor, CD4 naive and CD4 memory were each run on three plates, CD8 naive on two plates, and CD8 memory on one plate. To estimate repertoire size and how much clonotypes are shared between individuals, the study performed deep sequencing of blood TCR repertoires from a few healthy adults. Libraries were prepared and TCR repertoires were sequenced by different laboratories using diverse techniques, in order to increase sequencing depth and limit assay-specific biases. Each donor's leukapheresis produced roughly between roughly 0.85 and 10 billion PBMCs.

The donors were healthy, HIV-negative adults who had no recently reported acute infections or vaccinations. Every donor was a Caucasian adult living in Nashville, Tennessee, USA. CD4+ T cells were enriched by magnetic negative selection; naive cells were then positively selected on CD45RA, and the negative fraction formed the memory subset. After blood collection by leukapheresis, PBMCs were isolated using Ficoll-Histopaque density gradient centrifugation and then cryopreserved in the vapor phase of liquid nitrogen. Purity and quantity of every magnetically sorted T cell population were checked by analytical flow cytometry. Each sorted fraction had its genomic DNA isolated and then quantified by UV absorbance on a Nanodrop 2000c. The paper's findings and limits, for the study overall: The small number of donors limited the genetic and exposure-history diversity represented. Higher generation probabilities were observed for clonotypes shared by all four sorted-subset donors than for non-shared clonotypes. Naive subsets generally had larger estimated clonotype richness than memory subsets did. Sampling was restricted to blood, and TCR repertoires in tissue are likely to differ from TCR repertoires in blood. Pairwise subsampling indicated that sequencing depth was expected to affect the degree of clonotype sharing among donors. When a handful of donors were compared, the shared fraction of clonotypes was about 5.4% for naive CD4, less than 4% for naive CD8, 2.3% for memory CD4, and 0.4% for memory CD8. Even with the large sequencing depth, rarefaction of the sorted-subset datasets indicated that sequencing was incomplete.

The sequence was obtained from a man aged 18 to 29 in good health. Sequencing was performed on naive CD4+ T cells sorted from blood. The sample's cell subset or site label, in plain terms: CD45RA+ positively selected. The sequence links TRBV28 to TRBJ1-2; no D gene call is confident. The CDR3 region: CASSLQRGYGYTF. The nucleotide sequence is given as TGTGCCAGCAGTTTACAGAGAGGCTATGGCTACACCTTC.